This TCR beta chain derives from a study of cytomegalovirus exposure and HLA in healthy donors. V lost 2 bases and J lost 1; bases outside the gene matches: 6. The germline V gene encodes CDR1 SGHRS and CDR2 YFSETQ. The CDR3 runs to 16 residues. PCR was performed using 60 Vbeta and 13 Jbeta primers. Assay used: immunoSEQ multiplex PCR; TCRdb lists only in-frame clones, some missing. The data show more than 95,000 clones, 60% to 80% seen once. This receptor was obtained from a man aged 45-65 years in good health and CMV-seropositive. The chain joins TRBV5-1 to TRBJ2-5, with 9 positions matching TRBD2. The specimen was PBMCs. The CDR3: CASSLGAAGGQETQYF. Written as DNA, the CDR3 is TGCGCCAGCAGCTTAGGGGCAGCGGGGGGCCAAGAGACCCAGTACTTC.